The 30 T cell receptor beta chains below all came from one sample that was sequenced in a study of shared clonotypes between healthy human individuals. Some clones are missing from TCRdb's copy, which holds only in-frame ones; the method was immunoSEQ multiplex PCR. Of around 2.5 million clones in the sample, over 85% are singletons; the top ten hold 0.36%. The sequencing sample was made of naive CD4+ T cells from PBMCs. Subset specified: CD45RA+ positively selected. Every receptor here comes from a man between 18 and 35 years old in good health. Some clones in this sample may be carry-over from other donors' samples.

The chain is built from TRBV4-1 and TRBJ1-4; possibly TRBD1 for D (5 bases). The V end lost 1 base, the J end lost 4 bases, and 7 bases lay between the germline ends. Per the germline V gene, CDR1 is MGHRA and CDR2 is YSYEKL. The length of the CDR3 is 14 residues. The DNA of the CDR3 is TGCGCCAGCAGCCAAGCAGGGATTAATGAAAAACTGTTTTTT. This codes for CASSQAGINEKLFF.

The rearrangement uses TRBV19 and TRBJ2-7; tentatively, D is TRBD2 (6 bases). Germline V CDR1 and CDR2: LNHDA, SQIVND (reference sequence). Trimming took off 6 bases at V and 2 bases at J, with 11 bases between the two ends. The CDR3 spans 13 residues. The CDR3 spells CASSRTSPYEQYF. The CDR3 DNA reads TGTGCCAGTAGCAGAACTAGCCCCTACGAGCAGTACTTC.

On this clone: The same CDR3 arises from other DNA sequences in this sample as well. This chain links TRBV7-9 with TRBJ2-3; the match to TRBD2 covers 11 bases. Germline trimming cut 5 bases from V and 0 bases from J; bases unmatched to any gene: 4. Germline V gene data show CDR1 as SEHNR and CDR2 as FQNEAQ (reference sequence). This CDR3 is 16 amino acids long. For the CDR3, the DNA is TGTGCCAGCAGCCCCCGGACTAGCGGGAGCACAGATACGCAGTATTTT. This encodes CASSPRTSGSTDTQYF.

This clone occurred a few times. J is TRBJ2-5 and V is TRBV7-8; 10 nucleotides align to TRBD2. Per the germline V gene, CDR1 is SGHVS and CDR2 is FQNEAQ. The CDR3 extends over 16 amino acids. The V gene end was trimmed by 0 bases and the J gene end by 5 bases; junction bases not matched to a gene: 6. CDR3 amino acids: CASSLATSGRAETQYF. The CDR3 nucleotides are TGTGCCAGCAGCTTAGCGACGAGCGGGAGGGCGGAGACCCAGTACTTC.

The chain carries TRBV2 and TRBJ2-7, with 13 bases that match TRBD2. With V trimmed by 6 bases and J by 3 bases, 8 bases remained unmatched. The length of the CDR3 is 16 residues. Germline V gene data show CDR1 as SNHLY and CDR2 as FYNNEI. The CDR3: CASRRLWTSGSYEQYF. CDR3 DNA: TGTGCCAGCAGGCGACTATGGACTAGCGGGAGCTACGAGCAGTACTTC.

V and J are TRBV28 and TRBJ2-1; TRBD1 matches 12 bases. V lost 5 bases to trimming and J lost 6 bases; unmatched junction nucleotides: 8. CDR1 is MDHEN and CDR2 is SYDVKM in the germline V gene. This CDR3 spans 16 amino acids. CDR3 in amino acids: CASSPRDRGLFNEQFF. The CDR3 DNA sequence: TGTGCCAGCAGTCCTCGGGACAGGGGGCTCTTCAATGAGCAGTTCTTC. Full variable domain (remainder filled in from reference TRBV28 and TRBJ2-1): DVKVTQSSRYLVKRTGEKVFLECVQDMDHENMFWYRQDPGLGLRLIYFSYDVKMKEKGDIPEGYSVSREKKERFSLILESASTNQTSMYLCASSPRDRGLFNEQFFGPGTRLTVL.

The genes are TRBV6-5 and TRBJ1-4; no clear D gene. The CDR3 extends over 15 amino acids. The V and J ends lost 0 bases and 6 bases respectively, with 11 bases between them. Germline values: CDR1 MNHEY, CDR2 SVGAGI. CDR3 sequence (DNA): TGTGCCAGCAGTTACTCGGGCGGGTACTATGAAAAACTGTTTTTT. The encoded protein is CASSYSGGYYEKLFF.

V gene TRBV6-5 combines with J gene TRBJ2-7; TRBD2 aligns across 10 bases. The trim removed 6 bases at V and 2 bases at J, leaving 7 bases unmatched. The CDR3 consists of 15 residues. Germline V gene data show CDR1 as MNHEY and CDR2 as SVGAGI. The CDR3 here is CASSTHGLAAYEQYF. The CDR3 DNA reads as TGTGCCAGCAGCACGCACGGACTAGCGGCCTACGAGCAGTACTTC.

This clone was observed once. The CDR3, as DNA: TGCAGCGTTGGAGTGTTCAACTATGGCTACACCTTC. This codes for CSVGVFNYGYTF. This sequence joins TRBV29-1 and TRBJ1-2; D call uncertain. This CDR3 region has 12 residues. CDR1 is SQVTM and CDR2 is ANQGSEA in the germline V gene. V lost 4 bases and J 2 bases, leaving 8 bases between the germline ends.

This chain joins TRBV4-2 and TRBJ2-5, with D possibly matching TRBD2 (5 bases). There are 15 residues in the CDR3. V was cut by 1 base and J by 1 base, with 10 bases left in between. CDR1 is LGHNA, CDR2 YNFKEQ, per germline. The CDR3 DNA follows: TGTGCCAGCAGCCAAGGTAGCGCCAGCCAAGAGACCCAGTACTTC. This translates into CASSQGSASQETQYF.

The chain recombines TRBV28 with TRBJ1-3, with unresolved D. Germline CDR1 MDHEN, CDR2 SYDVKM. The CDR3 is made up of 14 amino acids. Trimming left V 5 bases short and J 0 bases short, with 8 bases between. This CDR3 is CASSTTRSGNTIYF. The DNA of the CDR3 is TGTGCCAGCAGTACGACACGCTCTGGAAACACCATATATTTT.

The V and J genes are TRBV9 and TRBJ2-1, with D possibly TRBD1 on 6 matching bases. V dropped 3 bases and J dropped 5 bases, with 21 bases sitting between them. Germline V gene lookup returns CDR1 SGDLS and CDR2 YYNGEE. The length of the CDR3 is 17 residues. CDR3 in amino acids: CASSDSRRAAGDNEQFF. The CDR3 coding sequence is TGTGCCAGCAGCGATTCACGAAGGGCGGCAGGGGACAATGAGCAGTTCTTC.

Of note for this clone: At the DNA level, this CDR3 is encoded by other sequences in the same sample as well. The rearrangement joins TRBV4-1 to TRBJ2-1; D unresolved. This CDR3 has 15 residues. The germline gives CDR1 MGHRA, CDR2 YSYEKL. Trimming cost V 3 bases and J 0 bases, with 9 bases left between them. The CDR3 coding sequence is TGCGCCAGCAGCCAGGGTGCCAGCTCCTACAATGAGCAGTTCTTC. Residues: CASSQGASSYNEQFF.

In DNA form, the CDR3 reads TGCGCCAGCGGATTAGCGGGAGAATTTTACGAGCAGTACTTC. This sequence encodes CASGLAGEFYEQYF. The chain has TRBV5-1 and TRBJ2-7, with TRBD2 matching 9 bases. The ends lost 7 bases at V and 4 bases at J; junction bases unmatched: 9. CDR3 size: 14 residues. From germline, CDR1 is SGHRS and CDR2 YFSETQ.

The V call is TRBV28, the J call TRBJ2-4; the match to TRBD1 covers 9 bases. Germline V CDR1 and CDR2: MDHEN, SYDVKM. The CDR3 is 15 amino acids. V trimming: 10 bases; J trimming: 5 bases; junction bases outside the gene matches: 12. The CDR3 sequence: CATNFGRTGENIQYF. Here the CDR3 DNA reads TGTGCCACCAACTTTGGAAGGACAGGGGAAAACATTCAGTACTTC.

This rearrangement joins TRBV28 to TRBJ1-5, with a tentative D call TRBD1 (5 bases). Germline CDR1 and CDR2: MDHEN and SYDVKM. V gave up 6 bases and J gave up 3 bases, with 9 bases separating them. The CDR3 totals 13 residues. The CDR3 nucleotides read TGTGCCAGCAGATGGGGCCCCAATCAGCCCCAGCATTTT. Its translation is CASRWGPNQPQHF.

The gene calls are TRBV29-1 and TRBJ2-1, with D perhaps assigned TRBD1 or TRBD2 (5 bases each). This CDR3 has 12 residues. The V end was cut by 4 bases, the J end by 10 bases, with 14 bases between. CDR1 is SQVTM, CDR2 ANQGSEA, per germline. In nucleotides, the CDR3 is TGCAGCGTTGGGGGACCCACGCCCGAGCAGTTCTTC. Translating gives CSVGGPTPEQFF.

V and J are TRBV7-2 and TRBJ1-3; D is undetermined. Trimming shortened V by 1 base and J by 6 bases, and 7 bases separated the two germline ends. Germline loops: CDR1 SGHTA, CDR2 FQGNSA. The CDR3 is 13 amino acids. The CDR3 sequence is CASSLGGLNTIYF. CDR3 nucleotide sequence: TGTGCCAGCAGCTTAGGAGGCTTAAACACCATATATTTT. The whole variable domain, filled in from reference TRBV7-2 and TRBJ1-3, reads GAGVSQSPSNKVTEKGKDVELRCDPISGHTALYWYRQSLGQGLEFLIYFQGNSAPDKSGLPSDRFSAERTGGSVSTLTIQRTQQEDSAVYLCASSLGGLNTIYFGEGSWLTVV.

The chain links TRBV11-2 to TRBJ1-1; D gene ambiguous. In germline, CDR1 is SGHAT, CDR2 FQNNGV. Trimming removed 4 bases from V and 5 bases from J, with 14 bases in between. The CDR3 runs to 14 residues. Written as DNA, the CDR3 is TGTGCCAGCAGCTCACAACAGCAGGTGACTGAAGCTTTCTTT. Translation gives CASSSQQQVTEAFF.

The rearrangement uses TRBV7-8 and TRBJ2-2; TRBD1 matches 7 bases. There are 22 residues in the CDR3. V dropped 2 bases and J dropped 4; count of bases not matched to a gene: 25. The germline gives CDR1 SGHVS, CDR2 FQNEAQ. The CDR3 sequence is CASSLFSRKIYPTGLATGELFF. The CDR3 DNA reads as TGTGCCAGCAGCTTATTTTCTCGGAAAATCTATCCGACAGGGCTGGCCACCGGGGAGCTGTTTTTT.

The rearrangement joins TRBV5-6 to TRBJ2-1, with 7 bases identical to TRBD2. The V segment lost 0 bases and the J segment 7 bases; nucleotides outside the gene matches: 7. Looked up from germline, CDR1 is SGHDT and CDR2 is YYEEEE. The CDR3 has 15 residues. CDR3: CASSLAGGGINEQFF. The CDR3 nucleotides read TGTGCCAGCAGCTTGGCGGGGGGAGGGATTAATGAGCAGTTCTTC.

The sample holds a few counts of this clone. CDR3 amino acids: CASTSGDSSSGNTIYF. The CDR3 DNA sequence: TGTGCCAGCACTAGCGGGGACAGCAGCTCTGGAAACACCATATATTTT. This sequence joins TRBV7-8 and TRBJ1-3; 7 nucleotides line up with TRBD1. Trimming took 7 bases from V and 0 from J; bases not matched to a gene: 9. CDR1 and CDR2 (germline): SGHVS, FQNEAQ. CDR3 length: 16 residues. The full variable domain, its missing parts supplied by reference TRBV7-8 and TRBJ1-3, is GAGVSQSPRYKVAKRGQDVALRCDPISGHVSLFWYQQALGQGPEFLTYFQNEAQLDKSGLPSDRFFAERPEGSVSTLKIQRTQQEDSAVYLCASTSGDSSSGNTIYFGEGSWLTVV.

The rearrangement links TRBV7-3 to TRBJ1-2, with TRBD1 matching 9 bases. J gave up 7 bases and V 4 bases, and 1 base lay outside the gene matches. In germline, CDR1 is SGHTA, CDR2 FQGTGA. The CDR3 length is 12 residues. DNA of the CDR3: TGTGCCAGCAGCTCGACAGGGGGTGGCTACACCTTC. This encodes CASSSTGGGYTF.

V gene TRBV27 combines with J gene TRBJ1-2, with a tentative D call TRBD1 (5 bases). The CDR3 is made up of 14 amino acids. Trimming pared 2 bases from V and 8 bases from J, leaving 15 bases between. Per germline, CDR1 MNHEY and CDR2 SMNVEV (reference sequence). Written as DNA, the CDR3 is TGTGCCAGCAGTTTAAGTGGGGACTTGGGGGGCTACACCTTC. Translated: CASSLSGDLGGYTF.

Remarks on this clone: Different DNA sequences within this sample yield the same CDR3. The gene calls are TRBV7-9 and TRBJ2-2, with 10 bases identical to TRBD2. The germline CDR1 and CDR2 sequences are SEHNR and FQNEAQ (reference sequence). The CDR3 spans 16 residues. With V trimmed by 5 bases and J by 1 base, 4 bases remained unmatched. This chain's CDR3 is CASSPGLAVNTGELFF. The CDR3 bases are TGTGCCAGCAGCCCAGGACTAGCGGTGAACACCGGGGAGCTGTTTTTT.

The gene calls are TRBV27 and TRBJ2-4, with TRBD2 matching 7 bases. Unmatched junction bases numbered 7, after V lost 5 bases and J lost 3 bases. This CDR3 region has 15 residues. Germline CDR1 and CDR2: MNHEY and SMNVEV (reference sequence). In nucleotides, the CDR3 is TGTGCCAGCAGTGAGACTAGCCTCGGCAAAAACATTCAGTACTTC. Translating gives CASSETSLGKNIQYF.

The V and J genes are TRBV27 and TRBJ1-1; the match to TRBD1 covers 8 bases. V shed 6 bases and J 7 bases; nucleotides not matched to a gene: 4. Germline-derived CDR1 and CDR2 are MNHEY and SMNVEV (reference sequence). The CDR3 is 12 amino acids. In nucleotides, the CDR3 is TGTGCCAGCAGCATTACAGGGGGTGAAGCTTTCTTT. This sequence encodes CASSITGGEAFF.

In the case of this clone: Other DNA sequences of this sample code for an identical CDR3. The genes are TRBV6-5 and TRBJ1-1; 11 positions agree with TRBD1. Germline V gene lookup returns CDR1 MNHEY and CDR2 SVGAGI. The CDR3 contains 16 residues. V dropped 0 bases and J dropped 1; count of bases not matched to a gene: 1. The CDR3 reads CASSYSGTGGNTEAFF. The CDR3 DNA follows: TGTGCCAGCAGTTACTCGGGGACAGGGGGGAACACTGAAGCTTTCTTT.

The chain links TRBV21-1 to TRBJ1-2; the D call of TRBD1 is as the table states it, not checked on the DNA. TRBV21-1 is termed a pseudogene. The CDR3 length is 15 residues. CDR3 sequence reads: CASSKVPVGRYGYTF. In nucleotides, the CDR3 is TGTGCCAGCAGCAAGGTCCCAGTGGGCCGCTATGGCTACACCTTC.

The chain joins TRBV7-3 to TRBJ2-7, with 9 bases matching TRBD2. This CDR3 has 16 residues. The V gene end was trimmed by 6 bases and the J gene end by 3 bases; junction bases not matched to a gene: 12. CDR1 is SGHTA and CDR2 is FQGTGA in the germline V gene. DNA for the CDR3: TGTGCCAGCAGTCCCCGGGGGGTAGCGGGAGACTACGAGCAGTACTTC. It is translated as CASSPRGVAGDYEQYF.